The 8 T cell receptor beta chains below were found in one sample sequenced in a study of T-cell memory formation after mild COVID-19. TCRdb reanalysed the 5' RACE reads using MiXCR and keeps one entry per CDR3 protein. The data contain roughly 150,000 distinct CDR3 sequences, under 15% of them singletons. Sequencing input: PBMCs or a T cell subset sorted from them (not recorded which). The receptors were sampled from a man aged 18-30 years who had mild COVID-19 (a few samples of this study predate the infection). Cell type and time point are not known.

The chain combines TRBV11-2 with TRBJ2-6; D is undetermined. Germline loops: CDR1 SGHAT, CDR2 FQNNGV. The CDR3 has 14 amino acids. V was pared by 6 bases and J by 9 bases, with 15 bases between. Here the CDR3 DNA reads TGTGCCAGCAGTCACACCTCCCCCCGCAACGTCCTGACTTTC. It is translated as CASSHTSPRNVLTF.

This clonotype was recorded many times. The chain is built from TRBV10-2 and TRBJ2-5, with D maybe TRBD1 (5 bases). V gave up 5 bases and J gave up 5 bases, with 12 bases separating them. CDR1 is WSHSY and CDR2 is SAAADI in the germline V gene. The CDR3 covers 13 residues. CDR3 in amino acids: CASSSDSRETQYF. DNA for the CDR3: TGCGCCAGCAGTTCCGACAGTAGGGAGACCCAGTACTTC.

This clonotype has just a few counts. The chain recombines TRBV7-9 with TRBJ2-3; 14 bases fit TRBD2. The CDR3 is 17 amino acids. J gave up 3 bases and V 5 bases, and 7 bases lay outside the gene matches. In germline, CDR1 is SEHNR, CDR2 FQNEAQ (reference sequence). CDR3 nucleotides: TGTGCCAGCAGCCTACGACTAGCGGGGGGGCTGACAGATACGCAGTATTTT. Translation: CASSLRLAGGLTDTQYF.

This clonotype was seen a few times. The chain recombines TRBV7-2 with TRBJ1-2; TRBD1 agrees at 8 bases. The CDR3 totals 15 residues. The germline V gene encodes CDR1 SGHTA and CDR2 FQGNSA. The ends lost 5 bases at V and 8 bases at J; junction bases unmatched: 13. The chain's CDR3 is CASSPNGQGQEGYTF. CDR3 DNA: TGTGCCAGCAGCCCGAACGGACAGGGTCAGGAGGGCTACACCTTC.

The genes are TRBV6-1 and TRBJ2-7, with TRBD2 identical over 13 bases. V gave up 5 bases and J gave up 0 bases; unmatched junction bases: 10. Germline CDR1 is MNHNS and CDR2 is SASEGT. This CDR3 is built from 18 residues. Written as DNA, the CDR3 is TGTGCCAGCAGTTCCGGGACTAGCGGGGTGCTCAGCTCCTACGAGCAGTACGTC. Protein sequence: CASSSGTSGVLSSYEQYV.

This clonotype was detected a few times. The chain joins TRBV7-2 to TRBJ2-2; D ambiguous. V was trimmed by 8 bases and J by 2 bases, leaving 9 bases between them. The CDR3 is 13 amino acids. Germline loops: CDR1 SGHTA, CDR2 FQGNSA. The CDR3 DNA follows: TGTGCCAGCGGTTTCCACAACACCGGGGAGCTGTTTTTT. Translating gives CASGFHNTGELFF. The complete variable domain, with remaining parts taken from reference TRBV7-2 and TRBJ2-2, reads GAGVSQSPSNKVTEKGKDVELRCDPISGHTALYWYRQSLGQGLEFLIYFQGNSAPDKSGLPSDRFSAERTGGSVSTLTIQRTQQEDSAVYLCASGFHNTGELFFGEGSRLTVL.

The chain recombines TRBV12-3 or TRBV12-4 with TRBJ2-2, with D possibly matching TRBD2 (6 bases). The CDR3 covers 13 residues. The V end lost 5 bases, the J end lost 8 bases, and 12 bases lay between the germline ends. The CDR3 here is CASSIGEAGELFF. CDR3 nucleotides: TGTGCCAGCAGTATCGGGGAGGCTGGGGAGCTGTTTTTT.

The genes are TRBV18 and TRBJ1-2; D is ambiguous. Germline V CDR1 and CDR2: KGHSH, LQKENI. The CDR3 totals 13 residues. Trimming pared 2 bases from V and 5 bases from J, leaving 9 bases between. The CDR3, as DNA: TGTGCCAGCTCACCAGACGCAGTTTATGGCTACACCTTC. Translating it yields CASSPDAVYGYTF.